Listed below are T cell receptor beta chains from one sample, sequenced in a study of blood T cell repertoires in COVID-19. Data came from immunoSEQ multiplex PCR; TCRdb stores just in-frame clones and leaves some out. The table records fewer than 130,000 clones, about 79% of them present only once. The specimen was peripheral blood. All receptors come from a woman of 80 years or more with active or convalescent COVID-19. Each CDR3 is given with its conserved first and last residue. A D gene is named only where the DNA matches it firmly. The size entry is marked missing in some rows and otherwise reads once, few, many or a size class.

>TRBD1|-|TRBV3-1/TRBV3-2|TRBJ2-7
CASSPRDRGHYEQYF
TGTGCCAGCAGCCCGAGGGACAGGGGGCACTACGAGCAGTACTTC
>TRBD2|-|TRBV11-2|TRBJ2-7
CASSWTSGTTYEQYF
TGTGCCAGCAGCTGGACTAGCGGGACGACCTACGAGCAGTACTTC
>-|-|TRBV19|TRBJ1-5
CASSIVAGYQPQHF
TGTGCCAGTAGTATAGTCGCGGGGTACCAGCCCCAGCATTTT
>TRBD2|-|TRBV7-9|TRBJ2-7
CASSPRGGSIEQYF
TGTGCCAGCAGCCCCCGCGGGGGTTCTATCGAGCAGTACTTC
>TRBD1|-|TRBV5-1|TRBJ2-7
CASSPGQNYEQYF
TGCGCCAGCAGCCCGGGACAGAACTACGAGCAGTACTTC
>-|-|TRBV27|TRBJ2-7
CASSLGGLPFYERYF
TGTGCCAGCAGTTTAGGAGGACTACCCTTTTACGAGCGGTACTTC
>-|once|TRBV30|TRBJ2-7
CAWSPDRLYEQYF
TGTGCCTGGAGTCCCGACAGGCTTTACGAGCAGTACTTC
>TRBD2|-|TRBV18|TRBJ2-3
CASSPPERGGSTDTQYF
TGTGCCAGCTCACCACCGGAACGGGGGGGGAGCACAGATACGCAGTATTTT
>TRBD2|-|TRBV5-6|TRBJ2-2
CASGAGANTGELFF
TGTGCCAGCGGAGCGGGAGCGAACACCGGGGAGCTGTTTTTT
>-|-|TRBV7-9|TRBJ2-3
CASRSGQLGVADTQYF
TGTGCCAGCAGATCAGGACAGCTCGGGGTGGCAGATACGCAGTATTTT
>TRBD1|-|TRBV28|TRBJ2-1
CASSFYRGQNEQFF
TGTGCCAGCAGTTTCTACAGGGGGCAGAATGAGCAGTTCTTC
>TRBD2|-|TRBV10-1|TRBJ2-1
CASSDGTSGRNEQFF
TGCGCCAGCAGTGACGGGACTAGCGGGAGGAATGAGCAGTTCTTC
>TRBD2|-|TRBV11-1|TRBJ2-7
CASSRWGGSDYEQYF
TGTGCCAGCAGCCGGTGGGGCGGGAGTGACTACGAGCAGTACTTC
>-|-|TRBV18|TRBJ1-1
CASSPPWAEAFF
TGTGCCAGCTCACCACCGTGGGCAGAAGCTTTCTTT
>TRBD1|-|TRBV6-2/TRBV6-3|TRBJ1-3
CASSYDRAYSGNTIYF
TGTGCCAGCAGTTATGACAGGGCTTACTCTGGAAACACCATATATTTT
>-|-|TRBV7-5|TRBJ2-7
CVRSSSSGTPYEQYF
TGTGTCAGAAGCTCCTCCAGCGGGACTCCCTACGAGCAGTACTTC